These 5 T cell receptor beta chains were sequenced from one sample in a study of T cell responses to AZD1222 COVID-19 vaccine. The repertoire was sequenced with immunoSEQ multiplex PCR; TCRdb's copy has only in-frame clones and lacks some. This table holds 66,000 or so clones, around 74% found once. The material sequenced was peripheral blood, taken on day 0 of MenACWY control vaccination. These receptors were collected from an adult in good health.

The CDR3 sequence is CSVKYLGGYTF. CDR3 sequence (DNA): TGCAGCGTTAAATACTTGGGGGGCTACACCTTC. This chain connects TRBV29-1 to TRBJ1-2; D unclear. The CDR3 length is 11 residues. Trimming pared 5 bases from V and 8 bases from J, leaving 12 bases between. Germline V gene sequence: CDR1 SQVTM, CDR2 ANQGSEA. Full variable domain (outside the CDR3, taken from reference TRBV29-1 and TRBJ1-2): SAVISQKPSRDICQRGTSLTIQCQVDSQVTMMFWYRQQPGQSLTLIATANQGSEATYESGFVIDKFPISRPNLTFSTLTVSNMSPEDSSIYLCSVKYLGGYTFGSGTRLTVV.

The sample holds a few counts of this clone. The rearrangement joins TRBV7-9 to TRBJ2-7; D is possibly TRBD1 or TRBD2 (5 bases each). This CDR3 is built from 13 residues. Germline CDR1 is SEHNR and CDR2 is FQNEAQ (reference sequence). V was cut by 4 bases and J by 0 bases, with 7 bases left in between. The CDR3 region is CASSWGSSYEQYF. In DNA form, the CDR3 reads TGTGCCAGCAGCTGGGGGAGCTCCTACGAGCAGTACTTC. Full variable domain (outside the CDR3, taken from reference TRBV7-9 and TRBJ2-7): DTGVSQNPRHKITKRGQNVTFRCDPISEHNRLYWYRQTLGQGPEFLTYFQNEAQLEKSRLLSDRFSAERPKGSFSTLEIQRTEQGDSAMYLCASSWGSSYEQYFGPGTRLTVT.

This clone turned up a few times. This chain's CDR3 is CASSLTGREAFF. CDR3 nucleotides: TGTGCCAGCAGCTTGACTGGACGAGAAGCTTTCTTT. V usage is TRBV3-1 (or the pseudogene TRBV3-2) and J usage is TRBJ1-1; unclear D gene. The germline V gene encodes CDR1 LGHDT and CDR2 YNNKEL (reference sequence). This CDR3 comprises 12 residues. V was clipped by 5 bases and J by 8 bases, with 12 bases between them.

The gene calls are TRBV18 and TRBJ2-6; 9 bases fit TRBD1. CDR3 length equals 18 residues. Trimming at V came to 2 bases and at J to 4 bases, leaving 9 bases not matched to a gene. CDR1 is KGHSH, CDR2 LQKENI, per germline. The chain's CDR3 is CASSPTGTGTGGANVLTF. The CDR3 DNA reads TGTGCCAGCTCACCAACCGGGACAGGGACGGGCGGGGCCAACGTCCTGACTTTC. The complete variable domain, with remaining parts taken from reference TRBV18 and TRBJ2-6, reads NAGVMQNPRHLVRRRGQEARLRCSPMKGHSHVYWYRQLPEEGLKFMVYLQKENIIDESGMPKERFSAEFPKEGPSILRIQQVVRGDSAAYFCASSPTGTGTGGANVLTFGAGSRLTVL.

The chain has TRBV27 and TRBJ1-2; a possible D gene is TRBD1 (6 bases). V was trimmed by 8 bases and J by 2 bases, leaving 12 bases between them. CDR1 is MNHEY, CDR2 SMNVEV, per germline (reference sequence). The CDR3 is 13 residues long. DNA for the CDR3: TGTGCCAGCGGAAAGGACAGAAACTATGGCTACACCTTC. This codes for CASGKDRNYGYTF.